The next 21 T cell receptor beta chains were all read from a single sample in a study of human T cells and chemical hapten exposure. Time point denoted: patch test 3, about 24 weeks after DPC sensitization. The treatment is: therapeutic diphenylcyclopropenone sensitization with weekly scalp DPC. TCRdb fed the RACE reads into MiXCR, producing one record per CDR3 protein. The sample has about 52,000 distinct CDR3 sequences; over 9.5% are singletons. The source was whole blood, collected in connection with sensitization to the hapten diphenylcyclopropenone (DPC). The source is a woman in her 40s with alopecia areata. Some clones in this sample may be carry-over from other donors' samples.

The chain combines TRBV9 with TRBJ1-1; D possibly corresponds to TRBD1 (6 bases). CDR1 and CDR2 (germline): SGDLS, YYNGEE. Trimming left V 0 bases short and J 4 bases short, with 10 bases between. There are 14 residues in the CDR3. CDR3 region: CASSVVRGPTEAFF. CDR3 in DNA: TGTGCCAGCAGCGTAGTCCGGGGGCCCACTGAAGCTTTCTTT. Full variable domain (missing parts from reference TRBV9 and TRBJ1-1): DSGVTQTPKHLITATGQRVTLRCSPRSGDLSVYWYQQSLDQGLQFLIQYYNGEERAKGNILERFSAQQFPDLHSELNLSSLELGDSALYFCASSVVRGPTEAFFGQGTRLTVV.

This clonotype was found a few times. The gene calls are TRBV6-1 and TRBJ1-2; D unclear. The CDR3 has 14 amino acids. V dropped 2 bases and J dropped 0 bases, with 7 bases sitting between them. Germline V CDR1 and CDR2: MNHNS, SASEGT. CDR3 coding DNA: TGTGCCAGCAGTGAACTTGCGGCTAACTATGGCTACACCTTC. Residues: CASSELAANYGYTF.

The chain combines TRBV6-1 with TRBJ2-3; 9 nucleotides agree with TRBD2. The CDR3 has 14 residues. Losses at the gene ends were 7 bases for V and 4 bases for J; bases not matched to a gene: 6. Germline V gene sequence: CDR1 MNHNS, CDR2 SASEGT. The CDR3 loop is CASIGTSRADTQYF. The CDR3 bases are TGTGCCAGCATCGGGACTAGCCGGGCAGATACGCAGTATTTT.

The chain uses TRBV4-3 and TRBJ1-2, with no clear D. Germline CDR1 reads LGHNA; CDR2 reads YSLEER. V was shortened by 0 bases and J by 4 bases, with 9 bases between the two germline ends. This CDR3 is built from 14 residues. The CDR3 here is CASSQDRSAYGYTF. CDR3 nucleotides: TGCGCCAGCAGCCAAGATCGGAGTGCCTATGGCTACACCTTC.

There are many counts of this clonotype. The CDR3 DNA reads TGTGCCAGCAGCTTAGCGGGAGGAAATACTAATGAGCAGTTCTTC. Residues: CASSLAGGNTNEQFF. V usage is TRBV7-8 and J usage is TRBJ2-1; tentatively, D is TRBD2 (6 bases). CDR1 and CDR2 from the germline V gene are SGHVS and FQNEAQ. The CDR3 covers 15 residues. With 0 bases removed from V and 7 bases from J, the gap between germline ends came to 13 bases.

This clonotype was found a few times. V usage is TRBV7-2 and J usage is TRBJ1-1, with D tentatively TRBD1 (5 bases). This CDR3 region has 16 residues. Trimming took off 5 bases at V and 2 bases at J, with 18 bases between the two ends. The germline CDR1 and CDR2 sequences are SGHTA and FQGNSA. This CDR3 is CASSQEPRAVNTEAFF. The CDR3 coding sequence is TGTGCCAGCAGCCAAGAACCCAGGGCCGTCAACACTGAAGCTTTCTTT.

The sample holds a few counts of this clonotype. This chain joins TRBV12-3 or TRBV12-4 and TRBJ2-1; D unresolved. This CDR3 contains 15 residues. V lost 5 bases and J 4 bases, leaving 15 bases between the germline ends. In DNA, the CDR3 is TGTGCCAGCAGTCCCGGTCCGAAAGATTACAATGAGCAGTTCTTC. Translation: CASSPGPKDYNEQFF.

This clonotype was detected ten times or more. The chain employs TRBV5-6 and TRBJ2-2; no clear D. The germline V gene has CDR1 SGHDT and CDR2 YYEEEE. This CDR3 spans 11 amino acids. The V gene lost 2 bases and the J gene lost 4 bases, with 0 bases spanning the gap. The CDR3 nucleotides read TGTGCCAGCAGCTTCACCGGGGAGCTGTTTTTT. It translates to CASSFTGELFF. Based on the CDR3 plus reference TRBV5-6 and TRBJ2-2, the full variable domain is DAGVTQSPTHLIKTRGQQVTLRCSPKSGHDTVSWYQQALGQGPQFIFQYYEEEERQRGNFPDRFSGHQFPNYSSELNVNALLLGDSALYLCASSFTGELFFGEGSRLTVL.

This clonotype was seen a few times. The gene calls are TRBV9 and TRBJ2-1; 7 bases match TRBD2. V dropped 3 bases and J dropped 6; count of bases not matched to a gene: 6. This CDR3 has 14 residues. The germline gives CDR1 SGDLS, CDR2 YYNGEE. The CDR3 sequence is CASSGGLVGNEQFF. For the CDR3, the DNA is TGTGCCAGCAGCGGCGGACTAGTAGGCAATGAGCAGTTCTTC.

This clonotype showed up many times. The chain joins TRBV3-1 to TRBJ2-1; no reliable D call. With 0 bases removed from V and 6 bases from J, the gap between germline ends came to 3 bases. Germline values: CDR1 LGHDT, CDR2 YNNKEL (reference sequence). This CDR3 spans 12 amino acids. The CDR3 coding sequence is TGTGCCAGCAGCCAAGAGCGCAATGAGCAGTTCTTC. As protein: CASSQERNEQFF.

About this clonotype: One base away lies a much larger clone, so this may be a sequencing read error. V and J are TRBV6-1 and TRBJ2-7; the D is unclear. The CDR3 has 11 amino acids. Trimming removed 7 bases from V and 3 bases from J, with 7 bases in between. Germline V gene sequence: CDR1 MNHNS, CDR2 SASEGT. The CDR3 nucleotides read TGTGCCAGCATGTTCTACTACGAGCAGTACTTC. Translating it yields CASMFYYEQYF.

This clonotype was recorded many times. The V and J genes are TRBV11-3 and TRBJ2-5; D is possibly TRBD2 (7 bases). V gave up 3 bases and J gave up 1 base, with 18 bases separating them. The CDR3 has 17 amino acids. Germline values: CDR1 SGHNT, CDR2 YENEEA. The CDR3 coding sequence is TGTGCCAGCAGCTTTGGGAGTGGTGCGGGGGCCCAAGAGACCCAGTACTTC. The encoded protein is CASSFGSGAGAQETQYF.

This clonotype was counted many times. V gene TRBV4-2 combines with J gene TRBJ2-7; D unclear. Germline values: CDR1 LGHNA, CDR2 YNFKEQ. V shed 4 bases and J shed 3 bases, with 13 bases lying between them. The CDR3 covers 14 residues. CDR3 coding DNA: TGTGCCAGCAGCCGAGAAAAGAGCTTCTACGAGCAGTACTTC. It codes for CASSREKSFYEQYF.

This clonotype was observed a few times. The chain employs TRBV12-3 or TRBV12-4 and TRBJ1-4, with unresolved D. This CDR3 comprises 11 residues. V lost 3 bases, J lost 7 bases, and 3 bases lay in between. This CDR3 is CASSFAEKLFF. DNA of the CDR3: TGTGCCAGCAGTTTTGCTGAAAAACTGTTTTTT.

The chain uses TRBV4-1 and TRBJ2-7, with D uncertain. This CDR3 has 12 residues. With 1 base removed from V and 4 bases from J, the gap between germline ends came to 5 bases. Germline V gene lookup returns CDR1 MGHRA and CDR2 YSYEKL. The CDR3 nucleotides read TGCGCCAGCAGCCAAGGATTGTACGAGCAGTACTTC. It codes for CASSQGLYEQYF.

This clonotype was picked up a small number of times. The chain combines TRBV20-1 with TRBJ2-5; D might be TRBD2 (6 bases). Germline V gene data show CDR1 as DFQATT and CDR2 as SNEGSKA (reference sequence). This CDR3 is built from 14 residues. V lost 3 bases, J lost 1 base, and 12 bases lay in between. CDR3 amino acids: CSASWAGTQETQYF. CDR3 DNA sequence: TGCAGTGCTAGCTGGGCGGGAACCCAAGAGACCCAGTACTTC.

A few counts support this clonotype. The chain combines TRBV4-2 with TRBJ2-3, with D uncertain. V lost 3 bases and J lost 8, with 12 bases in between. This CDR3 region has 13 residues. Germline CDR1 LGHNA, CDR2 YNFKEQ. CDR3 DNA: TGTGCCAGCAGCCAGACCCCCGACGGTACGCAGTATTTT. The encoded protein is CASSQTPDGTQYF.

The chain uses TRBV6-1 and TRBJ2-2; unclear D gene. CDR1 is MNHNS and CDR2 is SASEGT in the germline V gene. This CDR3 spans 16 amino acids. Trimming stripped 0 bases from V and 3 bases from J, with 11 bases between. CDR3 bases: TGTGCCAGCAGTGAAGCAAAAACAGCTTACACCGGGGAGCTGTTTTTT. Protein product: CASSEAKTAYTGELFF.

This clonotype was detected ten times or more. The chain is built from TRBV7-3 and TRBJ2-1, with TRBD1 matching over 7 bases. V shed 5 bases and J 6 bases; nucleotides not matched to a gene: 10. The CDR3 spans 15 residues. The germline V gene has CDR1 SGHTA and CDR2 FQGTGA. For the CDR3, the DNA is TGTGCCAGCAGCCTTGACAGGGCGCGCAGCAATGAGCAGTTCTTC. Amino acid sequence: CASSLDRARSNEQFF.

In its sample, this clonotype was seen a few times. This chain uses TRBV27 with TRBJ2-7; 9 bases are a match to TRBD2. CDR1 MNHEY and CDR2 SMNVEV come from the germline V gene (reference sequence). Trimming cost V 3 bases and J 2 bases; bases outside gene matches: 5. The CDR3 totals 15 residues. The CDR3 DNA reads TGTGCCAGCAGTTTTGGGGTAGCGGGGGCCTACGAGCAGTACTTC. Encoded protein: CASSFGVAGAYEQYF.

This clonotype was seen at least ten times. The chain recombines TRBV7-6 with TRBJ1-4; D gene unclear. There are 15 residues in the CDR3. V shed 5 bases and J shed 6 bases, with 16 bases lying between them. The germline V gene encodes CDR1 SGHVS and CDR2 FNYEAQ. CDR3 sequence (DNA): TGTGCCAGCAGCCCGCGGGCCCGCTCCGATGAAAAACTGTTTTTT. Its protein is CASSPRARSDEKLFF. Combining the CDR3 with reference TRBV7-6 and TRBJ1-4 gives the whole variable domain GAGVSQSPRYKVTKRGQDVALRCDPISGHVSLYWYRQALGQGPEFLTYFNYEAQQDKSGLPNDRFSAERPEGSISTLTIQRTEQRDSAMYRCASSPRARSDEKLFFGSGTQLSVL.